The clone carrying this T cell receptor (beta chain) occurred a few times. Combining a sample-barcoded 5' primer with a J-beta primer mix, a second PCR ran for roughly 7 to 12 cycles. TCRdb analysed the 5' RACE reads with MiXCR anew, one entry per CDR3 protein. The data contain about 900,000 distinct CDR3 sequences, around 46% of them singletons. Looked up from germline, CDR1 is MNHEY and CDR2 is SVGEGT. This CDR3 is built from 14 residues. The V and J ends lost 4 bases and 1 base respectively, with 10 bases between them. The data belong to a study of blood T cells in healthy people across ages. Each sample yielded at least 5 micrograms of PBMC total RNA.

The sample comprised blood. This TCR was sampled from a man under 40 in good health. This chain joins TRBV6-2 or TRBV6-3 and TRBJ2-5, with D hard to call. The CDR3 coding sequence is TGTGCCAGCAGTTCGAGGACGCGCCAAGAGACCCAGTACTTC. Translation: CASSSRTRQETQYF.